What follows are 26 T cell receptor beta chains derived from one specimen sequenced in a study of PD-1 blockade in classical Hodgkin lymphoma. Each and every patient relapsed after autologous stem cell transplantation, and patients got differing brentuximab vedotin exposure. This table comes from immunoSEQ multiplex PCR, and its TCRdb copy is limited to in-frame clones, with some not included. In the table there are about 13,000 clones, about four fifths of which are singletons. Specimen: peripheral blood mononuclear cells (PBMCs), collected at baseline. The receptors here all came from a human donor with classical Hodgkin lymphoma.

V usage is TRBV6-1 and J usage is TRBJ2-7; D call uncertain. V was cut by 8 bases and J by 5 bases, with 16 bases left in between. This CDR3 contains 13 residues. CDR1 MNHNS and CDR2 SASEGT come from the germline V gene. CDR3 in DNA: TGTGCCAGCTATCAAGCTTACACGGACGAGCAGTACGTC. This translates into CASYQAYTDEQYV.

The chain employs TRBV6-1 and TRBJ2-7; D is undetermined. The CDR3 contains 13 residues. Germline V gives CDR1 MNHNS, CDR2 SASEGT. Trimming removed 4 bases at V and 4 bases at J, with 11 bases between. The CDR3 DNA reads TGTGCCAGCAGTGGAGCACAGTCGTACGAGCAGTACTTC. It codes for CASSGAQSYEQYF.

The rearrangement links TRBV4-3 to TRBJ1-2, with D possibly TRBD1 on 5 matching bases. Germline CDR1 and CDR2: LGHNA and YSLEER. V dropped 0 bases and J dropped 3 bases, with 14 bases sitting between them. The CDR3 is 16 amino acids. CDR3 nucleotide sequence: TGCGCCAGCAGCCAAGATCGTGGTTGGGACCACTATGGCTACACCTTC. Protein sequence: CASSQDRGWDHYGYTF.

A note on this clone: The junction differs from germline at one of its ends, possibly a read error. This chain connects TRBV5-1 to TRBJ2-7; 10 nucleotides align to TRBD2. CDR3 length: 15 amino acids. Germline V CDR1 and CDR2: SGHRS, YFSETQ. DNA of the CDR3: TGCGCCAGCAGCTTGACTAGCGGGAAGATTTACGGGCAGTACTTC. This translates into CASSLTSGKIYGQYF.

The CDR3: CASSLYRVITDTQYF. The CDR3 coding sequence is TGTGCCAGCAGCTTATACAGGGTTATAACAGATACGCAGTATTTT. The V gene is TRBV5-6, the J gene TRBJ2-3; possibly TRBD1 for D (6 bases). V lost 2 bases and J 3 bases, leaving 13 bases between the germline ends. The CDR3 extends over 15 amino acids. The germline V gene encodes CDR1 SGHDT and CDR2 YYEEEE.

V is TRBV2 and J is TRBJ2-5; tentative D call: TRBD2 (6 bases). This CDR3 spans 12 amino acids. CDR1 is SNHLY and CDR2 is FYNNEI in the germline V gene. Trimming shortened V by 3 bases and J by 5 bases, and 7 bases separated the two germline ends. CDR3 in amino acids: CASSERGETQYF. CDR3 bases: TGTGCCAGCAGTGAGCGGGGTGAGACCCAGTACTTC.

V gene TRBV9 combines with J gene TRBJ2-5, with D unresolved. Trimming stripped 3 bases from V and 5 bases from J, with 17 bases between. This CDR3 region has 15 residues. Germline loops: CDR1 SGDLS, CDR2 YYNGEE. The CDR3 nucleotides are TGTGCCAGCAGCGCCCAATACGGGTTCAGGGAGACCCAGTACTTC. The encoded protein is CASSAQYGFRETQYF.

The rearrangement uses TRBV2 and TRBJ1-2; D perhaps matches TRBD1 (6 bases). This CDR3 comprises 16 residues. Germline CDR1 SNHLY, CDR2 FYNNEI. Trimming removed 8 bases from V and 0 bases from J, with 19 bases in between. CDR3 sequence (DNA): TGTGCCAGCTATAACAGGGAACGATCAACTAACTATGGCTACACCTTC. Protein sequence: CASYNRERSTNYGYTF.

This rearrangement joins TRBV6-5 to TRBJ1-1; no clear D. This CDR3 spans 14 amino acids. The ends were cut back, 6 bases at V and 1 base at J, with 12 bases in the middle. The germline V gene has CDR1 MNHEY and CDR2 SVGAGI. The CDR3 sequence is CASRLTPPNTEAFF. CDR3 sequence (DNA): TGTGCCAGCAGATTAACTCCCCCGAACACTGAAGCTTTCTTT.

The chain couples TRBV7-2 to TRBJ2-7; D assignment may be TRBD1 or TRBD2 (6 bases each). Between the trimmed V and J ends, which lost 4 bases and 4 bases, there was a span of 14 bases. The germline V gene encodes CDR1 SGHTA and CDR2 FQGNSA. The CDR3 extends over 14 amino acids. The CDR3 DNA reads as TGTGCCAGCAGCTCTAGTTGGGGGGCTTACGAGCAGTACGTC. Translating gives CASSSSWGAYEQYV.

This chain joins TRBV6-1 and TRBJ1-1; D unclear. Germline V gene sequence: CDR1 MNHNS, CDR2 SASEGT. Between the trimmed V and J ends, which lost 8 bases and 1 base, there was a span of 14 bases. The length of the CDR3 is 14 residues. The CDR3 reads CASYDGPTNTEAFF. For the CDR3, the DNA is TGTGCCAGCTACGATGGGCCTACGAACACTGAAGCTTTCTTT.

V usage is TRBV19 and J usage is TRBJ1-5, with D unresolved. The CDR3 covers 16 residues. V lost 5 bases, J lost 0 bases, and 14 bases lay in between. Per the germline V gene, CDR1 is LNHDA and CDR2 is SQIVND (reference sequence). CDR3 amino acids: CASSPQPHNSNQPQHF. The CDR3 DNA sequence: TGTGCCAGTAGTCCCCAGCCCCACAATAGCAATCAGCCCCAGCATTTT.

V usage is TRBV5-1 and J usage is TRBJ2-1; D might be TRBD2 (7 bases). Germline V gene sequence: CDR1 SGHRS, CDR2 YFSETQ. This CDR3 region has 13 residues. Trimming removed 6 bases at V and 8 bases at J, with 15 bases between. The CDR3 nucleotides read TGCGCCAGCAAGGCGGGGGCAGGGGATGAGCAGTTCTTC. Translated: CASKAGAGDEQFF.

This clone is medium-sized within its sample. V gene TRBV6-6 combines with J gene TRBJ2-7, with D unresolved. Trimming left V 6 bases short and J 4 bases short, with 13 bases between. This CDR3 is built from 13 residues. In germline, CDR1 is MNHNY, CDR2 SVGAGI (reference sequence). Here the CDR3 DNA reads TGTGCCAGCAGCCCTTTTAGCCATTACGAGCAGTACTTC. Translation: CASSPFSHYEQYF.

V and J are TRBV11-1 and TRBJ2-5; D is possibly TRBD1 (6 bases). This CDR3 contains 14 residues. Deletions cut 5 bases from V and 2 bases from J, with 12 bases between. Germline lookup yields CDR1 SGHAT and CDR2 FQDESV (reference sequence). CDR3 nucleotide sequence: TGTGCCAGCAGCCCTAGGGGGTCGCAAGAGACCCAGTACTTC. Protein product: CASSPRGSQETQYF.

In the case of this clone: The junction does not match germline at one end; this may be a read error. The gene calls are TRBV7-2 and TRBJ1-1; D possibly corresponds to TRBD1 (5 bases). The germline gives CDR1 SGHTA, CDR2 FQGNSA. This CDR3 contains 11 residues. Written as DNA, the CDR3 is TGTGCCAGCAGCTTGTTCCAGGGACTAATCTTT. Protein sequence: CASSLFQGLIF.

The chain has TRBV18 and TRBJ2-5; D gene unclear. Trimming cost V 4 bases and J 4 bases, with 4 bases left between them. The length of the CDR3 is 11 residues. CDR1 and CDR2 from the germline V gene are KGHSH and LQKENI. CDR3 sequence reads: CASSLGETQYF. The CDR3 nucleotides are TGTGCCAGCTCACTCGGAGAGACCCAGTACTTC.

The V and J genes are TRBV7-8 and TRBJ2-3, with D perhaps matching TRBD2 (6 bases). Germline CDR1 SGHVS, CDR2 FQNEAQ. This CDR3 spans 16 amino acids. V was shortened by 7 bases and J by 0 bases, with 17 bases between the two germline ends. CDR3 in amino acids: CASKSGTSASTDTQYF. The CDR3 coding sequence is TGTGCCAGCAAGTCGGGGACTTCGGCTAGCACAGATACGCAGTATTTT.

The genes are TRBV29-1 and TRBJ1-5; TRBD1 might be the D (6 bases). The germline V and J ends were trimmed by 4 bases and 1 base, with 14 bases remaining between them. From germline, CDR1 is SQVTM and CDR2 ANQGSEA. The CDR3 spans 15 residues. The CDR3 coding sequence is TGCAGCGTTGTTTTTGGGACAACCAGCAATCAGCCCCAGCATTTT. As protein: CSVVFGTTSNQPQHF.

The gene calls are TRBV18 and TRBJ1-1; possibly TRBD1 for D (5 bases). Germline V gene sequence: CDR1 KGHSH, CDR2 LQKENI. The CDR3 runs to 12 residues. V lost 4 bases to trimming and J lost 7 bases, with 10 bases between them. The DNA of the CDR3 is TGTGCCAGCTCACTGAAGACAGTTGAAGCTTTCTTT. This encodes CASSLKTVEAFF. The complete variable domain, with remaining parts taken from reference TRBV18 and TRBJ1-1, reads NAGVMQNPRHLVRRRGQEARLRCSPMKGHSHVYWYRQLPEEGLKFMVYLQKENIIDESGMPKERFSAEFPKEGPSILRIQQVVRGDSAAYFCASSLKTVEAFFGQGTRLTVV.

This clone came up a few times. V usage is TRBV5-1 and J usage is TRBJ1-6, with D unclear. The CDR3 consists of 13 residues. Germline V gene data show CDR1 as SGHRS and CDR2 as YFSETQ. V was pared by 7 bases and J by 0 bases, with 5 bases between. The CDR3: CASQSSYNSPLHF. The CDR3 nucleotides read TGCGCCAGCCAAAGCTCCTATAATTCACCCCTCCACTTT. The full variable domain, completed using reference TRBV5-1 and TRBJ1-6, is KAGVTQTPRYLIKTRGQQVTLSCSPISGHRSVSWYQQTPGQGLQFLFEYFSETQRNKGNFPGRFSGRQFSNSRSEMNVSTLELGDSALYLCASQSSYNSPLHFGNGTRLTVT.

The CDR3: CASSPGTSGSKYTDTQYF. The CDR3 DNA reads TGTGCCAGCAGCCCCGGGACTAGCGGGAGTAAATACACAGATACGCAGTATTTT. The chain employs TRBV5-4 and TRBJ2-3; 14 nucleotides agree with TRBD2. The V gene end was trimmed by 4 bases and the J gene end by 2 bases; junction bases not matched to a gene: 9. Germline CDR1 reads SGHNT; CDR2 reads YYREEE (reference sequence). This CDR3 contains 18 residues.

The gene calls are TRBV2 and TRBJ1-2; D remains ambiguous. The germline CDR1 and CDR2 sequences are SNHLY and FYNNEI. V was cut by 6 bases and J by 6 bases, with 23 bases left in between. There are 16 residues in the CDR3. The CDR3 is CASSAVSGYGSDGYTF. DNA of the CDR3: TGTGCCAGCAGCGCCGTATCCGGGTATGGATCTGATGGCTACACCTTC.

The genes are TRBV2 and TRBJ2-5; 7 nucleotides line up with TRBD1. With 2 bases clipped from V and 5 bases from J, the junction kept 5 bases outside the gene matches. Germline V CDR1 and CDR2: SNHLY, FYNNEI. The CDR3 consists of 14 residues. CDR3 residues: CASSELDRPETQYF. CDR3 sequence (DNA): TGTGCCAGCAGTGAATTGGACAGGCCCGAGACCCAGTACTTC.

The gene calls are TRBV28 and TRBJ2-2; no clear D. V lost 2 bases, J lost 4 bases, and 2 bases lay in between. The CDR3 totals 12 residues. Germline V CDR1 and CDR2: MDHEN, SYDVKM. The CDR3 reads CASSLSTGELFF. The DNA for the CDR3 is TGTGCCAGCAGTTTAAGCACCGGGGAGCTGTTTTTT.

The chain combines TRBV4-3 with TRBJ2-6, with D tentatively TRBD1 (5 bases). Germline-derived CDR1 and CDR2 are LGHNA and YSLEER. Trimming pared 0 bases from V and 2 bases from J, leaving 11 bases between. This CDR3 spans 17 amino acids. The CDR3 DNA follows: TGCGCCAGCAGCCAAGATACAGGAAGCCCTGGGGCCAACGTCCTGACTTTC. Its protein product is CASSQDTGSPGANVLTF.